The present TCR beta chain was sequenced within a study of T cell responses to AZD1222 COVID-19 vaccine. Trimming pared 2 bases from V and 3 bases from J, leaving 15 bases between. The CDR3 extends over 15 amino acids. Germline CDR1 is SGHRS and CDR2 is YFSETQ. Sequencing was performed with immunoSEQ multiplex PCR; in TCRdb, only in-frame clones are kept and a portion is missing. The repertoire has approximately 150,000 clones, roughly 84% of them found once; the top ten carry approximately 5%. This clonotype was obtained from an adult who received the AZD1222 COVID-19 vaccine. The rearrangement joins TRBV5-1 to TRBJ2-7; D is undetermined. Sequenced material: peripheral blood, taken 28 days after the second AZD1222 dose. The CDR3 coding sequence is TGCGCCAGCAGCTTAGGTGTCCCCGGTCTCTACGAGCAGTACTTC. It codes for CASSLGVPGLYEQYF.